These 20 T cell receptor beta chains share one sample of origin, sequenced in a study of blood T cell repertoires in COVID-19 (dated by TCRdb to the early 2020s). To prepare the library, the immunoSEQ multiplex PCR assay was applied. TCRdb provides this immuneACCESS table in a form limited to in-frame rearrangements. Some clones are lacking; in checked studies, under half of them reflect an unresolved V gene, and why the rest are absent is not known. The sample table shows 30,000 to 40,000 clones, and under 90% are seen once. The ten largest clones represent over 1.5% of the sample. The sample comprised peripheral blood. These receptors all come from a man in his 60s with COVID-19, enrolled during active disease.

The chain recombines TRBV4-2 with TRBJ1-4; 12 nucleotides match TRBD1. CDR1 and CDR2 from the germline V gene are LGHNA and YNFKEQ. The CDR3 runs to 15 residues. V trimming: 0 bases; J trimming: 10 bases; junction bases outside the gene matches: 3. CDR3 loop: CASSQERDRGRKLFF. CDR3 sequence (DNA): TGTGCCAGCAGCCAAGAGAGGGACAGGGGGCGAAAACTGTTTTTT.

In DNA, the CDR3 is TGTGCCAGCAGCTCTCAGACAGGGGGTGAGCAGTACTTC. Translated: CASSSQTGGEQYF. The chain joins TRBV9 to TRBJ2-7; 9 nucleotides line up with TRBD1. Germline assignment: CDR1 SGDLS and CDR2 YYNGEE. The ends lost 4 bases at V and 7 bases at J; junction bases unmatched: 6. The CDR3 sequence is 13 residues long.

J is TRBJ1-2 and V is TRBV10-3, with TRBD1 as a possible D gene (5 bases). V dropped 3 bases and J dropped 2 bases, with 10 bases sitting between them. This CDR3 region has 14 residues. Per the germline V gene, CDR1 is ENHRY and CDR2 is SYGVKD. The CDR3 protein is CAISDLNRNYGYTF. The CDR3, as DNA: TGTGCCATCAGTGATTTAAACAGGAACTATGGCTACACCTTC.

This clone was detected only a few times. The CDR3 coding sequence is TGTGCCAGCAGTGATACGGACAGGGGAACTGAAGCTTTCTTT. Translating gives CASSDTDRGTEAFF. V and J are TRBV6-4 and TRBJ1-1, with 9 bases identical to TRBD1. With 3 bases clipped from V and 5 bases from J, the junction kept 4 bases outside the gene matches. CDR3 length equals 14 residues. Germline CDR1 MRHNA, CDR2 SNTAGT.

The V call is TRBV11-2, the J call TRBJ1-2; 9 bases are a match to TRBD1. Germline V CDR1 and CDR2: SGHAT, FQNNGV. The trim removed 1 base at V and 2 bases at J, leaving 11 bases unmatched. The CDR3 has 18 residues. The CDR3 sequence: CASSLATTGGHSNYGYTF. The CDR3 DNA reads as TGTGCCAGCAGCTTAGCAACGACAGGGGGACATTCCAACTATGGCTACACCTTC.

Only a few counts were recorded for this clone. The rearrangement uses TRBV15 and TRBJ2-7, with 9 bases matching TRBD1. The CDR3 totals 14 residues. J lost 6 bases, V lost 10 bases, and 13 bases had no gene match. Germline V CDR1 and CDR2: LNHNV, YYDKDF (reference sequence). CDR3 sequence: CAIQPGTGRGEQYF. Written as DNA, the CDR3 is TGTGCCATTCAACCCGGGACAGGGAGAGGCGAGCAGTACTTC. The full variable domain, in which reference TRBV15 and TRBJ2-7 provide the parts outside the CDR3, is DAMVIQNPRYQVTQFGKPVTLSCSQTLNHNVMYWYQQKSSQAPKLLFHYYDKDFNNEADTPDNFQSRRPNTSFCFLDIRSPGLGDTAMYLCAIQPGTGRGEQYFGPGTRLTVT.

Details on this clone: At one end the junction does not follow the germline gene, possibly because of a read error. The chain employs TRBV4-1 and TRBJ2-5; tentative D call: TRBD2 (8 bases). This CDR3 is 17 amino acids long. Germline loops: CDR1 MGHRA, CDR2 YSYEKL. The CDR3 here is CARSRGGGGRPQETQYF. DNA of the CDR3: TGCGCCCGCAGCCGAGGGGGCGGGGGGCGCCCCCAAGAGACCCAGTACTTC.

The chain joins TRBV13 to TRBJ1-1; D uncertain. Per the germline V gene, CDR1 is PRHDT and CDR2 is FYEKMQ (reference sequence). The CDR3 runs 13 residues. The V end was cut by 3 bases, the J end by 1 base, with 6 bases between. CDR3 residues: CASSFIANTEAFF. In DNA form, the CDR3 reads TGTGCCAGCAGCTTCATAGCGAACACTGAAGCTTTCTTT.

The rearrangement uses TRBV2 and TRBJ2-3, with TRBD2 matching 8 bases. Unmatched junction bases numbered 4, after V lost 3 bases and J lost 2 bases. Germline V lookup: CDR1 SNHLY, CDR2 FYNNEI. This CDR3 has 15 residues. The CDR3 nucleotides are TGTGCCAGCAGTGAGTCGGGAGGGCTCACAGATACGCAGTATTTT. Protein sequence: CASSESGGLTDTQYF.

This chain uses TRBV24-1 with TRBJ2-3, with 8 bases fitting TRBD1. Germline V CDR1 and CDR2: KGHDR, SFDVKD. After removal of 3 bases from V and 4 bases from J, the junction contained 8 bases not matched to a gene. The CDR3 has 16 residues. Written as DNA, the CDR3 is TGTGCCACCAGTGATCCCTCAGGGGGCGCATCAGATACGCAGTATTTT. This gives the protein CATSDPSGGASDTQYF.

This sequence joins TRBV29-1 and TRBJ2-2; possible D gene TRBD1, 5 bases. This CDR3 is 13 amino acids long. Trimming took off 7 bases at V and 2 bases at J, with 11 bases between the two ends. Per the germline V gene, CDR1 is SQVTM and CDR2 is ANQGSEA. The DNA for the CDR3 is TGCAGCGCCCGGACACATAACACCGGGGAGCTGTTTTTT. Its translation: CSARTHNTGELFF.

This clone was seen once. The V call is TRBV5-1, the J call TRBJ1-5; D gene ambiguous. This CDR3 spans 15 amino acids. Trimming left V 0 bases short and J 6 bases short, with 13 bases between. Germline V gene lookup returns CDR1 SGHRS and CDR2 YFSETQ. The DNA of the CDR3 is TGCGCCAGCAGCTTGGCCTCGGGGTTGGGTCAGCCCCAGCATTTT. Translating it yields CASSLASGLGQPQHF.

The chain carries TRBV30 and TRBJ1-1, with D possibly being TRBD1 (6 bases). Trimming removed 2 bases at V and 6 bases at J, with 22 bases between. Germline CDR1 and CDR2: GTSNPN and SVGIG (reference sequence). This CDR3 spans 16 amino acids. CDR3 DNA sequence: TGTGCCTGGAGTAGCGGGGGAACAGGGAGGAGGTCTGAAGCTTTCTTT. It yields the protein CAWSSGGTGRRSEAFF.

V usage is TRBV9 and J usage is TRBJ2-1; D is perhaps TRBD1 or TRBD2 (5 bases each). V lost 4 bases to trimming and J lost 2 bases, with 10 bases between them. Germline V gene lookup returns CDR1 SGDLS and CDR2 YYNGEE. This CDR3 spans 14 amino acids. This CDR3 reads CASSLAGTYNEQFF. The CDR3 coding sequence is TGTGCCAGCAGCCTAGCAGGGACCTACAATGAGCAGTTCTTC.

CDR3 region: CASSQDGGNTEAFF. The DNA of the CDR3 is TGCGCCAGCAGCCAAGACGGAGGGAACACTGAAGCTTTCTTT. This rearrangement joins TRBV4-1 to TRBJ1-1, with unresolved D. The V end was cut by 0 bases, the J end by 1 base, with 6 bases between. Looked up from germline, CDR1 is MGHRA and CDR2 is YSYEKL. The CDR3 spans 14 residues.

The J gene is TRBJ1-5, the V gene TRBV19; D possibly corresponds to TRBD1 (6 bases). The CDR3 is 13 amino acids. The V gene lost 6 bases and the J gene lost 5 bases, with 11 bases spanning the gap. Germline loops: CDR1 LNHDA, CDR2 SQIVND (reference sequence). This chain's CDR3 is CASRWTAHQPQHF. CDR3 DNA: TGTGCCAGTAGATGGACAGCTCATCAGCCCCAGCATTTT.

As for this clone: A junction boundary mismatches the germline segment, possibly from a read error. The rearrangement joins TRBV6-1 to TRBJ2-7; D might be TRBD1 (5 bases). The CDR3 spans 11 residues. Germline-derived CDR1 and CDR2 are MNHNS and SASEGT. The CDR3 spells CASSEFQGKIF. Written as DNA, the CDR3 is TGTGCCAGCAGTGAATTCCAGGGAAAGATCTTC.

This chain's CDR3 is CASSRDRSDYGYTF. The CDR3 nucleotides are TGTGCCAGCTCTCGGGACAGAAGCGACTATGGCTACACCTTC. This chain connects TRBV18 to TRBJ1-2; TRBD1 matches 7 bases. J was trimmed by 3 bases and V by 6 bases; bases with no gene match: 7. The CDR3 is 14 amino acids. CDR1 KGHSH and CDR2 LQKENI come from the germline V gene.

The V and J genes are TRBV11-3 and TRBJ2-5, with D perhaps TRBD2 (6 bases). CDR3 size: 16 residues. Looked up from germline, CDR1 is SGHNT and CDR2 is YENEEA. Trimming removed 5 bases from V and 5 bases from J, with 21 bases in between. CDR3 in amino acids: CASSPLGGSGPETQYF. CDR3 DNA sequence: TGTGCCAGCAGCCCTCTTGGGGGGTCCGGCCCGGAGACCCAGTACTTC.

The chain joins TRBV10-3 to TRBJ1-1; 8 nucleotides line up with TRBD1. CDR1 ENHRY and CDR2 SYGVKD come from the germline V gene. The CDR3 spans 13 residues. Germline trimming cut 6 bases from V and 4 bases from J; bases unmatched to any gene: 4. CDR3 protein: CAIRDRVGTEAFF. In nucleotides, the CDR3 is TGTGCCATCAGGGACAGGGTGGGCACTGAAGCTTTCTTT.